These T cell receptor beta chains were read from a single sample in a study of yellow fever vaccine responses in identical twins. Each CDR3 protein gets one entry after TCRdb re-called the RT-PCR reads with MiXCR. Found here are roughly 36,000 distinct CDR3 sequences, about 63% of them singletons; the top ten hold over 3.5%. Material: T cells from blood (PBMCs), unsorted or a sorted subset (not recorded which), obtained before or after yellow fever vaccination (not recorded which). Receptors were obtained from a woman aged 18 to 35 who received the yellow fever vaccine. Both conserved end residues are part of each CDR3. A D gene is named only where the DNA matches it firmly. Size tells how often a clone was seen (once, few, many) or the class of an expanded clone, and some rows leave it out.

CASSFRLAQSHEQFF,TGTGCCAGCAGCTTCCGACTAGCTCAGAGCCATGAGCAGTTCTTC,TRBD2,-,TRBV6-2/TRBV6-3,TRBJ2-1
CASSVTGSTNEKLFF,TGTGCCAGTAGTGTTACAGGGTCAACTAATGAAAAACTGTTTTTT,-,-,TRBV19,TRBJ1-4
CASSWDRGIHGYTF,TGTGCCAGCAGTTGGGACAGGGGTATACATGGCTACACCTTC,TRBD1,few,TRBV28,TRBJ1-2
CASSLGGGPYNEQFF,TGTGCCAGCTCACTAGGCGGGGGACCCTACAATGAGCAGTTCTTC,TRBD2,few,TRBV18,TRBJ2-1
CASSRDRDSANSPLHF,TGCGCCAGCAGCCGAGATCGGGACAGCGCGAATTCACCCCTCCACTTT,TRBD1,-,TRBV5-1,TRBJ1-6
CASSLGWGTQPQHF,TGTGCCAGCAGTTTAGGATGGGGCACTCAGCCCCAGCATTTT,-,-,TRBV12-3/TRBV12-4,TRBJ1-5
CASSKDFISTDTQYF,TGTGCCAGCAGCAAGGACTTCATCAGCACAGATACGCAGTATTTT,-,few,TRBV11-1,TRBJ2-3
CASRPTGYEQFF,TGTGCCAGCAGACCAACAGGGTATGAGCAGTTCTTC,-,-,TRBV12-3/TRBV12-4,TRBJ2-1
CASSPTRLAGNTDTQYF,TGTGCCAGCAGCCCAACTAGGCTAGCGGGGAACACAGATACGCAGTATTTT,TRBD2,-,TRBV2,TRBJ2-3
CASSDVTGDPYNEQFF,TGTGCCAGCAGTGATGTTACAGGGGACCCCTACAATGAGCAGTTCTTC,TRBD1,-,TRBV2,TRBJ2-1
CSVGAETDYGYTF,TGCAGCGTTGGGGCGGAGACGGACTATGGCTACACCTTC,-,-,TRBV29-1,TRBJ1-2
CSAYGTRDSHNYGYTF,TGCAGCGCCTACGGAACCCGGGACAGCCATAACTATGGCTACACCTTC,TRBD1,medium-sized,TRBV29-1,TRBJ1-2
CASSLGQGISYEQYF,TGTGCCAGCAGCTTAGGGCAGGGGATCTCCTACGAGCAGTACTTC,-,-,TRBV7-2,TRBJ2-7
CASSDRGAWGDTQYF,TGTGCCAGCAGTGACCGGGGGGCCTGGGGAGATACGCAGTATTTT,-,few,TRBV2,TRBJ2-3
CATSDGVTEAFF,TGTGCCACCAGTGATGGGGTGACTGAAGCTTTCTTT,-,-,TRBV24-1,TRBJ1-1
CSVVGRGQLIQYF,TGCAGCGTTGTCGGTAGGGGGCAACTAATTCAGTACTTC,TRBD1,-,TRBV29-1,TRBJ2-4
CSARTQGDFSEAFF,TGCAGTGCTAGGACACAGGGGGATTTTTCTGAAGCTTTCTTT,TRBD1,-,TRBV20-1,TRBJ1-1
CSVRGGDGVMNEQFF,TGCAGCGTGAGGGGAGGGGACGGAGTTATGAATGAGCAGTTCTTC,TRBD2,once,TRBV29-1,TRBJ2-1
CASSLGSGANVLTF,TGTGCCAGCAGCTTGGGTTCCGGGGCCAACGTCCTGACTTTC,-,-,TRBV7-6,TRBJ2-6
CASSLGLGVDEQFF,TGTGCCAGCAGCTTAGGACTAGGGGTCGATGAGCAGTTCTTC,-,-,TRBV7-9,TRBJ2-1
CSAKGLNNEQFF,TGCAGTGCTAAGGGACTCAACAATGAGCAGTTCTTC,-,-,TRBV20-1,TRBJ2-1
CASSIYLSYEQYF,TGTGCCAGCAGTATCTACCTAAGCTACGAGCAGTACTTC,-,-,TRBV12-3/TRBV12-4,TRBJ2-7
CASSGFQETQYF,TGTGCCAGCAGTGGATTTCAAGAGACCCAGTACTTC,-,-,TRBV2,TRBJ2-5
CASSQGGSEQYF,TGCGCCAGCAGCCAAGGTGGAAGCGAGCAGTACTTC,-,-,TRBV4-1,TRBJ2-7
CASSLPAGADMNTEAFF,TGTGCCAGCAGCCTCCCTGCAGGGGCGGACATGAACACTGAAGCTTTCTTT,-,few,TRBV7-6,TRBJ1-1
CASSPGRGFEAFF,TGTGCCAGCAGTCCCGGCAGGGGCTTTGAAGCTTTCTTT,-,-,TRBV2,TRBJ1-1
CASRTIRGRNYGYTF,TGTGCCAGCAGGACGATCAGGGGTAGGAACTATGGCTACACCTTC,-,few,TRBV28,TRBJ1-2
CGASGGSYEQYF,TGTGGGGCCAGCGGGGGTAGCTACGAGCAGTACTTC,TRBD2,-,TRBV28,TRBJ2-7
CASSGDRVDTIYF,TGTGCCAGCAGCGGGGACAGGGTGGACACCATATATTTT,TRBD1,-,TRBV11-2,TRBJ1-3
CASSYSIGGEFF,TGTGCCAGCAGTTACTCGATAGGGGGGGAGTTCTTC,-,-,TRBV6-2/TRBV6-3,TRBJ2-1
CASSMTSGSPNEQYF,TGTGCCAGCAGTATGACTAGCGGGTCTCCTAACGAGCAGTACTTC,TRBD2,-,TRBV12-3/TRBV12-4,TRBJ2-7
CASSIRTDTQYF,TGTGCCAGCAGTATAAGAACAGATACGCAGTATTTT,-,few,TRBV28,TRBJ2-3
CASSLSLRDNQPQHF,TGTGCCAGCAGTTTAAGCTTGCGGGACAATCAGCCCCAGCATTTT,-,-,TRBV28,TRBJ1-5
CASSLGFGGDNEQFF,TGTGCCAGCAGCTTAGGGTTCGGGGGGGACAATGAGCAGTTCTTC,TRBD2,few,TRBV13,TRBJ2-1
CASSVSYGYTF,TGTGCCAGCAGCGTGAGTTATGGCTACACCTTC,-,-,TRBV12-3/TRBV12-4,TRBJ1-2
CASSQVYWANNEQFF,TGTGCCAGCAGCCAAGTCTACTGGGCTAACAATGAGCAGTTCTTC,-,-,TRBV4-2,TRBJ2-1
CASSSPTVMNTEAFF,TGTGCCAGCAGTTCCCCGACGGTAATGAACACTGAAGCATTCTTT,-,-,TRBV28,TRBJ1-1
CASSLTGGATEAFF,TGTGCCAGCAGTTTAACAGGGGGCGCAACTGAAGCTTTCTTT,TRBD1,-,TRBV12-3/TRBV12-4,TRBJ1-1
CASSQDWGGPTDTQYF,TGTGCCAGCAGCCAAGATTGGGGGGGTCCCACAGATACGCAGTATTTT,TRBD2,-,TRBV3-1,TRBJ2-3
CASSLGATPLHF,TGTGCCAGCAGCTTAGGGGCCACCCCCCTCCACTTT,-,-,TRBV13,TRBJ1-6
CASSLGDRRLSPLHF,TGTGCCAGCAGCTTAGGGGACAGGAGGTTGTCACCCCTCCACTTT,TRBD1,-,TRBV7-9,TRBJ1-6
CASSYLSGQETQYF,TGTGCCAGCAGCTATCTATCGGGGCAAGAGACCCAGTACTTC,-,few,TRBV14,TRBJ2-5
CASSLSVRGNAEAFF,TGTGCCAGCAGTTTAAGCGTGAGGGGCAACGCTGAAGCTTTCTTT,-,-,TRBV28,TRBJ1-1
CASSYTYTGELFF,TGTGCCAGCAGCTATACATACACCGGGGAGCTGTTTTTT,-,few,TRBV7-6,TRBJ2-2
CASSGEGRNQPQHF,TGTGCCAGCAGTGGAGAGGGGCGCAATCAGCCCCAGCATTTT,-,few,TRBV2,TRBJ1-5
CSKTGTSREQFF,TGCAGTAAAACGGGAACCTCGCGTGAGCAGTTCTTC,-,-,TRBV29-1,TRBJ2-1
CASSLRGGPGNEQFF,TGTGCCAGCAGTTTAAGGGGAGGGCCTGGCAATGAGCAGTTCTTC,TRBD2,-,TRBV28,TRBJ2-1
CASSSPVRTRGGNEQFF,TGTGCCAGCAGTTCCCCCGTCCGGACGAGGGGCGGAAATGAGCAGTTCTTC,-,-,TRBV27,TRBJ2-1
CSASFIGRVSNEQFF,TGCAGTGCTAGTTTCATCGGGAGGGTCTCCAATGAGCAGTTCTTC,TRBD2,-,TRBV20-1,TRBJ2-1